The clone carrying this T cell receptor beta chain was detected a few times. V shed 0 bases and J shed 8 bases, with 10 bases lying between them. Germline loops: CDR1 MGHRA, CDR2 YSYEKL. The length of the CDR3 is 14 residues. The data originate from a study of blood T cell repertoires in COVID-19. Looking at the study overall: Samples of COVID-19 (acute and convalescent) were obtained from the United States, Italy and Spain. The cDNA or gDNA used as material had been derived from T cells, B-cell-depleted T cells, or PBMCs.

Under the authors' procedure: How many nucleated cells were present was estimated from reference gene primer amplification. TCRdb's table, derived via immunoSEQ multiplex PCR, lists solely in-frame clones and lacks some. The V and J calls and clone size come from that table; D and trimming were worked out from the DNA. Of 15,000 to 19,000 clones listed, 75% to 85% were seen once; the top ten hold about 20%. This sequence joins TRBV4-1 and TRBJ1-4; D gene uncertain. This sequence originates from a man aged 80 or over with active or convalescent COVID-19. Specimen: peripheral blood. The CDR3 loop reads CASSQDPRGEKLFF. In DNA form, the CDR3 reads TGCGCCAGCAGCCAAGATCCCCGCGGGGAAAAACTGTTTTTT.